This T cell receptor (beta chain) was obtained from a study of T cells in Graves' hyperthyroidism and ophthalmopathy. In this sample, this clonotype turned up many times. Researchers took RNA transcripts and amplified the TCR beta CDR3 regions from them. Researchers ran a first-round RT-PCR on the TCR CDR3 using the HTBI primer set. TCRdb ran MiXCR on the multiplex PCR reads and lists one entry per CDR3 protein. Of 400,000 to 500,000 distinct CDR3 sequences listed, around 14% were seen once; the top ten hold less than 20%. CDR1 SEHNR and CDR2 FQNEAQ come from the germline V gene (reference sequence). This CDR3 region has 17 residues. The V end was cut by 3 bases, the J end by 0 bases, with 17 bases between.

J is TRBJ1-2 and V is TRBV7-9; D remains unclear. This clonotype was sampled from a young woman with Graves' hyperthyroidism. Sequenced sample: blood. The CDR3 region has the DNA TGTGCCAGCAGCTTTCTCGACAAGCAACTGGCTAACTATGGCTACACCTTC. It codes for CASSFLDKQLANYGYTF.